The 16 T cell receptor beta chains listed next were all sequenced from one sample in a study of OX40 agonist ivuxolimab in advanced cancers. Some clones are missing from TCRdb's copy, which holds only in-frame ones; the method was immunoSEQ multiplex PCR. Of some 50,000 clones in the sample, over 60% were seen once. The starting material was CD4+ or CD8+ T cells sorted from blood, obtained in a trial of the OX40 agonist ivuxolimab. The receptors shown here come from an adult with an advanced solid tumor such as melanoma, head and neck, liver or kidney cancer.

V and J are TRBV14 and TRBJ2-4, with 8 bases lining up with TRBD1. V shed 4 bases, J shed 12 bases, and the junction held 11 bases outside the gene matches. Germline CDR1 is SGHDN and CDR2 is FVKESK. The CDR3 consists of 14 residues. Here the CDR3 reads CASSPGQGFKSQYF. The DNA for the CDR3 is TGTGCCAGCAGCCCCGGACAGGGCTTTAAATCTCAGTACTTC.

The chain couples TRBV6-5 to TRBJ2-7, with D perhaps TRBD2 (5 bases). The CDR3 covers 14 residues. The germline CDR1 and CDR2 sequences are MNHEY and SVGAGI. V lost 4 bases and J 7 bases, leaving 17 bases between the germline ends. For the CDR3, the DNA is TGTGCCAGCAGTTCCGACTGGGTCCCGGGGGAGCAGTACTTC. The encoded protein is CASSSDWVPGEQYF.

The CDR3 reads CASSLGTSGRRTYNEQFF. Written as DNA, the CDR3 is TGTGCCAGCAGCTTAGGGACTAGCGGGAGGCGGACCTACAATGAGCAGTTCTTC. This chain uses TRBV7-2 with TRBJ2-1, with 14 bases fitting TRBD2. V shed 1 base, J shed 2 bases, and the junction held 4 bases outside the gene matches. The CDR3 covers 18 residues. CDR1 SGHTA and CDR2 FQGNSA come from the germline V gene.

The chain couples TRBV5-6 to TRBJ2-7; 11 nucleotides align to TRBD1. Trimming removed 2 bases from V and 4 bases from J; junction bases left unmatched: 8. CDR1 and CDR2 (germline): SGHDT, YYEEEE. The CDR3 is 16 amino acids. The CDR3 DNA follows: TGTGCCAGCAGCTTAGCCGGGACAGGGGGGTTATACGAGCAGTACTTC. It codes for CASSLAGTGGLYEQYF.

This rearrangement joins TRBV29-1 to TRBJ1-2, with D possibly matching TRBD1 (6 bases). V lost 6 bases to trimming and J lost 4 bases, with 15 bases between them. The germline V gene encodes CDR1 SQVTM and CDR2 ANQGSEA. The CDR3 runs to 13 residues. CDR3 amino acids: CSVEGQGIYGYTF. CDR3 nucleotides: TGCAGCGTCGAGGGCCAGGGGATCTATGGCTACACCTTC.

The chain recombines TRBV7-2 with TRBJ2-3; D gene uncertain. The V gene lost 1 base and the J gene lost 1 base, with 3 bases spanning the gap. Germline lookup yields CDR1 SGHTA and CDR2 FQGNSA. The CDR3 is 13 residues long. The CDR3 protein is CASSLDGTDTQYF. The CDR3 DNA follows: TGTGCCAGCAGCTTAGATGGCACAGATACGCAGTATTTT.

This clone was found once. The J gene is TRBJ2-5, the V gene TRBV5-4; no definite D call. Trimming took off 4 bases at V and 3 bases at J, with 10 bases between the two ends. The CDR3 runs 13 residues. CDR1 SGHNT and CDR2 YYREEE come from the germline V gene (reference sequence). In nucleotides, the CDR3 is TGTGCCAGCAGCCGAAACGGCAAAGAGACCCAGTACTTC. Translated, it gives CASSRNGKETQYF.

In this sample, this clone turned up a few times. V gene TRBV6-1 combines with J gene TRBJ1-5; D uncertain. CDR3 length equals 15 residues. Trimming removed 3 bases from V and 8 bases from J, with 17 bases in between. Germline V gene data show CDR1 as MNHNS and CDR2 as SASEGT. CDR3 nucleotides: TGTGCCAGCAGTGATAATGGAGGGATTGGGAAGCCCCAGCATTTT. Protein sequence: CASSDNGGIGKPQHF.

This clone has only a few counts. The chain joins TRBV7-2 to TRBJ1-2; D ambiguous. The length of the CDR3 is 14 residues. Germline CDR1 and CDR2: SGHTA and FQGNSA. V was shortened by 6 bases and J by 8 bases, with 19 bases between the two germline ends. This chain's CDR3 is CASSLDQLGRGYTF. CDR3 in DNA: TGTGCCAGCAGTTTGGACCAACTAGGCCGGGGCTACACCTTC.

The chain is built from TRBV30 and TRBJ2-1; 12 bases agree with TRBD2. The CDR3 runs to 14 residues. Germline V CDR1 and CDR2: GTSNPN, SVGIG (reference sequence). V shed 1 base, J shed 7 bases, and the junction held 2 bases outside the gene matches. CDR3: CAWSGLAGGNEQFF. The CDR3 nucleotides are TGTGCCTGGAGTGGGCTAGCGGGAGGGAATGAGCAGTTCTTC.

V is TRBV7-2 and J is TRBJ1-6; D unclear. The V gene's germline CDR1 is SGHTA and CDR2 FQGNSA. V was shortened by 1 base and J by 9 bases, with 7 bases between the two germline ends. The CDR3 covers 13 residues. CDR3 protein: CASSLESGSPLHF. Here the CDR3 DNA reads TGTGCCAGCAGCTTAGAATCGGGTTCACCCCTCCACTTT. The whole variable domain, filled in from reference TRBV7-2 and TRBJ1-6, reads GAGVSQSPSNKVTEKGKDVELRCDPISGHTALYWYRQSLGQGLEFLIYFQGNSAPDKSGLPSDRFSAERTGGSVSTLTIQRTQQEDSAVYLCASSLESGSPLHFGNGTRLTVT.

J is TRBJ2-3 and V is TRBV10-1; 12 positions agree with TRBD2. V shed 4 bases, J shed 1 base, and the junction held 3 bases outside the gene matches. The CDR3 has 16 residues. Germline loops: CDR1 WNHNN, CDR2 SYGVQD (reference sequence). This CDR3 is CASSGLAGVGTDTQYF. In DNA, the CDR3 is TGCGCCAGCAGTGGACTAGCGGGAGTCGGCACAGATACGCAGTATTTT.

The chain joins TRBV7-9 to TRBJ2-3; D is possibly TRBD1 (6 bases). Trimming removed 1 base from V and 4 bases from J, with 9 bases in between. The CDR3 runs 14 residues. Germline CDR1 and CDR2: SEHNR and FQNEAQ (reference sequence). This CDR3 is CASSLVGGPDTQYF. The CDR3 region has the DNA TGTGCCAGCAGCTTAGTTGGGGGCCCAGATACGCAGTATTTT.

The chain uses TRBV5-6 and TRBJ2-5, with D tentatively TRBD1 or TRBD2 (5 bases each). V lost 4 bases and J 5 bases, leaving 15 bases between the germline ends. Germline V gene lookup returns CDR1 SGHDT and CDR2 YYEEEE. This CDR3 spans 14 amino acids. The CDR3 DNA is TGTGCCAGCAGCCAATGGGACCTCCAGGAGACCCAGTACTTC. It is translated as CASSQWDLQETQYF.

CDR3 sequence reads: CASSLGTSGTYEQYF. CDR3 nucleotide sequence: TGTGCCAGCAGCCTTGGGACTAGCGGGACCTACGAGCAGTACTTC. This chain joins TRBV11-2 and TRBJ2-5; the match to TRBD2 covers 13 bases. The J call may be in error: the DNA end matches TRBJ2-7 better. The CDR3 has 15 residues. From germline, CDR1 is SGHAT and CDR2 FQNNGV.

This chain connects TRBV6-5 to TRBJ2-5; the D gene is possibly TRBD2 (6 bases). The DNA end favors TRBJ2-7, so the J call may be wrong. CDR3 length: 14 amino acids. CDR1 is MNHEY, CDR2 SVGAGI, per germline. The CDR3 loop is CASSYLTSSYEQYF. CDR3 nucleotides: TGTGCCAGCAGTTACCTGACTAGCTCCTACGAGCAGTACTTC.